This T cell receptor beta chain was identified in a study of blood T cell repertoires in COVID-19. On the study more broadly: From the United States, Italy and Spain came samples of acute and convalescent COVID-19. PBMCs, B-cell-depleted T cells, or T cells were the source of the cDNA or gDNA that made up the material.

Looked up from germline, CDR1 is WNHNN and CDR2 is SYGVQD (reference sequence). The CDR3 is 16 residues long. V was shortened by 7 bases and J by 6 bases, with 22 bases between the two germline ends. How the authors handled the data: Amplification with reference gene primers provided the estimates of nucleated cell counts. Some clones are missing from TCRdb's copy, which holds only in-frame ones; the method was immunoSEQ multiplex PCR. The V and J calls and clone size were taken over from that table, and D and trimming were inferred from the DNA. The sample holds under 400,000 clones; approximately 88% are singletons and the top ten take 1.5% to 2%. A Seattle source enrolled patients during active infection and followed them longitudinally.

The specimen sequenced was peripheral blood. The chain recombines TRBV10-1 with TRBJ2-1; D may be TRBD1 (5 bases). The clonotype was recovered from a woman aged 25 to 39 with COVID-19, enrolled during active disease. In nucleotides, the CDR3 is TGCGCCAGCATGCCCCGGGTCTCAGCTGGGGCCAATGAGCAGTTCTTC. Its protein product is CASMPRVSAGANEQFF.